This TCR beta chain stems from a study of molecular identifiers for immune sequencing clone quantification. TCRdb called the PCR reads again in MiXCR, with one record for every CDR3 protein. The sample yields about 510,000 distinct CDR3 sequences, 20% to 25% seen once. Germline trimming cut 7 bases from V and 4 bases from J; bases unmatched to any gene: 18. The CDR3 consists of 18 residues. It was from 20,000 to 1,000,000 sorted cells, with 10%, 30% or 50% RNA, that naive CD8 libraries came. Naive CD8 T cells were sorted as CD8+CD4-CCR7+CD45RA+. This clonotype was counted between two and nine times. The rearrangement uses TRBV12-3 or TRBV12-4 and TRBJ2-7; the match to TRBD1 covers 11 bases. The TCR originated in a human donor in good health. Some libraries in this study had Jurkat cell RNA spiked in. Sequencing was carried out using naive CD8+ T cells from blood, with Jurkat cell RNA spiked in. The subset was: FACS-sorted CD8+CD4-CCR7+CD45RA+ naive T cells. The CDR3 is CASTWTGGGRVGPYEQYF. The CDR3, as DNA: TGTGCCAGCACGTGGACAGGGGGCGGGAGGGTAGGGCCATACGAGCAGTACTTC.